The next 24 T cell receptor beta chains were all read from a single sample in a study of blood T cell repertoires in COVID-19 (dated by TCRdb to the early 2020s). The library was built by means of the immunoSEQ multiplex PCR assay. Entries here come from immuneACCESS through TCRdb and include only in-frame sequences with V and J called. Some clones fail to appear in such tables; in the studies checked, an unresolved V gene covers under half of the shortfall, and the cause of the remainder is unknown. This sample holds around 250,000 clones; roughly 86% were observed only once. Under 2% of the sample is in the top ten clones. Material: PBMCs or T cells enriched from blood (not recorded which). The source of these receptors is a woman aged 45-60 years who had recovered from COVID-19.

The chain carries TRBV27 and TRBJ2-2; 8 nucleotides line up with TRBD1. J lost 7 bases, V lost 5 bases, and 3 bases had no gene match. The CDR3 has 13 amino acids. Germline V gives CDR1 MNHEY, CDR2 SMNVEV (reference sequence). CDR3 loop: CASSDRGRGELFF. In DNA form, the CDR3 reads TGTGCCAGCAGTGACAGGGGACGCGGGGAGCTGTTTTTT.

The V gene is TRBV19, the J gene TRBJ2-4, with 7 bases aligning to TRBD1. Germline assignment: CDR1 LNHDA and CDR2 SQIVND (reference sequence). The CDR3 is 15 residues long. Losses at the gene ends were 6 bases for V and 0 bases for J; bases not matched to a gene: 5. CDR3 nucleotide sequence: TGTGCCAGTAGGCCCGACAGGGTAGCCAAAAACATTCAGTACTTC. It encodes CASRPDRVAKNIQYF.

The rearrangement links TRBV5-1 to TRBJ2-2; perhaps TRBD1 as D (6 bases). Trimming cost V 1 base and J 3 bases, with 16 bases left between them. The germline V gene encodes CDR1 SGHRS and CDR2 YFSETQ. The CDR3 length is 17 residues. CDR3 loop: CASSLTREQGYTGELFF. In DNA form, the CDR3 reads TGCGCCAGCAGCTTGACCCGGGAACAGGGTTACACCGGGGAGCTGTTTTTT.

The J gene is TRBJ1-1, the V gene TRBV27; D is unclear. The germline gives CDR1 MNHEY, CDR2 SMNVEV (reference sequence). Deletions cut 3 bases from V and 4 bases from J, with 12 bases between. CDR3 length equals 14 residues. The CDR3 DNA sequence: TGTGCCAGCAGTTTGGCGGAGGGAGTCACTGAAGCTTTCTTT. It specifies CASSLAEGVTEAFF.

This chain joins TRBV28 and TRBJ2-1; D is possibly TRBD1 (5 bases). This CDR3 is 15 amino acids long. Germline V gene sequence: CDR1 MDHEN, CDR2 SYDVKM. V shed 7 bases and J shed 5 bases, with 18 bases lying between them. In nucleotides, the CDR3 is TGTGCCAGCACCTCTAGGGGCGGCGTTAACAATGAGCAGTTCTTC. As protein: CASTSRGGVNNEQFF.

The chain joins TRBV10-3 to TRBJ1-3; D gene uncertain. CDR3 length equals 11 residues. In germline, CDR1 is ENHRY, CDR2 SYGVKD. The DNA for the CDR3 is TGTGCGGCAGGCTCTGGAAACACCATATATTTT. This gives the protein CAAGSGNTIYF.

The chain links TRBV18 to TRBJ2-7; tentatively, D is TRBD2 (6 bases). The CDR3 is 15 amino acids. Per germline, CDR1 KGHSH and CDR2 LQKENI. Trimming cost V 6 bases and J 4 bases, with 19 bases left between them. The CDR3: CASSPGSTGGYEQYF. As DNA, the CDR3 is TGTGCCAGCTCTCCGGGGAGCACCGGAGGGTACGAGCAGTACTTC.

This clone was seen a few times. The chain is built from TRBV6-4 and TRBJ1-1, with TRBD1 matching 10 bases. Trimming at V came to 7 bases and at J to 3 bases, leaving 17 bases not matched to a gene. The CDR3 length is 18 residues. Germline values: CDR1 MRHNA, CDR2 SNTAGT. The CDR3 loop is CASTSPGPGQGVDTEAFF. The CDR3 DNA is TGTGCCAGCACCTCACCGGGGCCCGGACAGGGGGTCGACACTGAAGCTTTCTTT.

The rearrangement joins TRBV19 to TRBJ2-3, with 10 bases matching TRBD1. With 3 bases clipped from V and 6 bases from J, the junction kept 9 bases outside the gene matches. Per the germline V gene, CDR1 is LNHDA and CDR2 is SQIVND (reference sequence). This CDR3 is 16 amino acids long. In DNA, the CDR3 is TGTGCCAGTAGTATTAATTCTGGGACAGGGGTCGATACGCAGTATTTT. Translated: CASSINSGTGVDTQYF.

The chain joins TRBV18 to TRBJ1-2; the D gene is possibly TRBD1 (5 bases). V lost 0 bases to trimming and J lost 3 bases, with 11 bases between them. Germline V gene lookup returns CDR1 KGHSH and CDR2 LQKENI. This CDR3 region has 15 residues. In nucleotides, the CDR3 is TGTGCCAGCTCACCACCGGAGGGGATCGACTATGGCTACACCTTC. Its protein is CASSPPEGIDYGYTF. The whole variable domain, remainder taken from reference TRBV18 and TRBJ1-2, is NAGVMQNPRHLVRRRGQEARLRCSPMKGHSHVYWYRQLPEEGLKFMVYLQKENIIDESGMPKERFSAEFPKEGPSILRIQQVVRGDSAAYFCASSPPEGIDYGYTFGSGTRLTVV.

The CDR3 reads CASSLQNTEAFF. Written as DNA, the CDR3 is TGTGCCAGCAGCTTACAGAACACTGAAGCTTTCTTT. The chain combines TRBV3-1 (or the pseudogene TRBV3-2) with TRBJ1-1, with D hard to call. CDR3 length equals 12 residues. From germline, CDR1 is LGHDT and CDR2 YNNKEL (reference sequence). The V end lost 5 bases, the J end lost 1 base, and 5 bases lay between the germline ends.

The CDR3 sequence: CASSFSLVLAVNEQFF. In nucleotides, the CDR3 is TGTGCCAGCAGTTTTTCCCTGGTGCTAGCGGTAAATGAGCAGTTCTTC. The chain has TRBV28 and TRBJ2-1; TRBD2 agrees at 7 bases. Germline V gene sequence: CDR1 MDHEN, CDR2 SYDVKM. There are 16 residues in the CDR3. V lost 3 bases to trimming and J lost 7 bases; unmatched junction nucleotides: 12.

The chain joins TRBV28 to TRBJ1-2, with 11 bases fitting TRBD1. Looked up from germline, CDR1 is MDHEN and CDR2 is SYDVKM. The CDR3 contains 13 residues. The junction had 1 base not matched to a gene; V was cut back by 5 bases and J by 5 bases. The CDR3: CASSRDRGYGYTF. The CDR3, as DNA: TGTGCCAGCAGTCGGGACAGGGGGTATGGCTACACCTTC.

This clone is termed large. The chain carries TRBV30 and TRBJ1-4; weak D call: TRBD1 (6 bases). CDR1 and CDR2 from the germline V gene are GTSNPN and SVGIG (reference sequence). The CDR3 contains 14 residues. V shed 8 bases and J shed 3 bases, with 16 bases lying between them. The CDR3 region is CARTVKGANEKLFF. The DNA for the CDR3 is TGTGCCCGAACAGTGAAGGGGGCTAATGAAAAACTGTTTTTT.

This clone was seen only once. The gene calls are TRBV18 and TRBJ2-7; 7 nucleotides align to TRBD2. The V gene's germline CDR1 is KGHSH and CDR2 LQKENI. There are 14 residues in the CDR3. Unmatched junction bases numbered 12, after V lost 10 bases and J lost 3 bases. The DNA of the CDR3 is TGTGCCACTCGAGCGGGCGGGAGCTTCTACGAGCAGTACTTC. Its protein is CATRAGGSFYEQYF.

This clone was found a few times. The J gene is TRBJ2-1, the V gene TRBV3-1 (or the pseudogene TRBV3-2), with 11 nucleotides matching TRBD2. The germline V gene encodes CDR1 LGHDT and CDR2 YNNKEL (reference sequence). V was pared by 6 bases and J by 9 bases, with 16 bases of the junction left unmatched. The CDR3 is 17 residues long. The CDR3 protein is CASSQKMTLAGVGEQFF. In nucleotides, the CDR3 is TGTGCCAGCAGTCAAAAGATGACACTAGCGGGAGTTGGTGAGCAGTTCTTC.

The chain uses TRBV28 and TRBJ2-4; tentatively, D is TRBD2 (5 bases). The CDR3 is made up of 14 amino acids. Trimming pared 6 bases from V and 6 bases from J, leaving 15 bases between. Germline CDR1 reads MDHEN; CDR2 reads SYDVKM. In DNA, the CDR3 is TGTGCCAGCAGCCCCACTAGAGAATTAAACATTCAGTACTTC. It encodes CASSPTRELNIQYF.

CDR3 loop: CASSLAPRGGTLLRDYEQYF. The CDR3 DNA follows: TGTGCCAGCAGTTTAGCCCCTCGTGGCGGGACTCTCCTAAGAGACTACGAGCAGTACTTC. The chain recombines TRBV28 with TRBJ2-7, with D possibly matching TRBD2 (6 bases). Germline V gene data show CDR1 as MDHEN and CDR2 as SYDVKM. V shed 2 bases and J shed 3 bases, with 29 bases lying between them. The CDR3 runs to 20 residues.

J is TRBJ2-1 and V is TRBV28; TRBD2 agrees at 8 bases. V trimming: 6 bases; J trimming: 1 base; junction bases outside the gene matches: 5. Germline values: CDR1 MDHEN, CDR2 SYDVKM. The CDR3 runs 15 residues. The CDR3 DNA follows: TGTGCCAGCAGCCGAGCGGGAGTGTCCTACAATGAGCAGTTCTTC. It translates to CASSRAGVSYNEQFF.

V and J are TRBV27 and TRBJ2-2, with no clear D. The CDR3 is 14 residues long. Germline V gene lookup returns CDR1 MNHEY and CDR2 SMNVEV (reference sequence). The V end was cut by 1 base, the J end by 1 base, with 4 bases between. The CDR3 is CASSLWQNTGELFF. DNA for the CDR3: TGTGCCAGCAGTTTATGGCAGAACACCGGGGAGCTGTTTTTT.

The chain links TRBV10-3 to TRBJ2-3; no reliable D call. With 10 bases removed from V and 2 bases from J, the gap between germline ends came to 7 bases. The V gene's germline CDR1 is ENHRY and CDR2 SYGVKD. The length of the CDR3 is 11 residues. The CDR3 is CATASTDTQYF. CDR3 sequence (DNA): TGTGCCACCGCGTCCACAGATACGCAGTATTTT.

The rearrangement links TRBV19 to TRBJ1-1, with D perhaps matching TRBD1 (6 bases). Trimming took 7 bases from V and 4 from J, leaving 22 bases between them. Germline V CDR1 and CDR2: LNHDA, SQIVND (reference sequence). The CDR3 is made up of 16 amino acids. The CDR3 loop is CASKVGGRVGGTEAFF. The DNA of the CDR3 is TGTGCCAGTAAGGTGGGGGGGCGCGTTGGAGGCACTGAAGCTTTCTTT.

V gene TRBV5-1 combines with J gene TRBJ2-7; 13 positions match TRBD2. J lost 7 bases, V lost 7 bases, and 14 bases had no gene match. From germline, CDR1 is SGHRS and CDR2 YFSETQ. The CDR3 totals 16 residues. The CDR3 nucleotides read TGCGCCAGCTCGACTAGCGGGAGGTCCCAAACGGGTGAGCAGTACTTC. Translated: CASSTSGRSQTGEQYF.

The chain combines TRBV19 with TRBJ2-2, with TRBD2 matching over 14 bases. This CDR3 comprises 17 residues. The junction had 13 bases not matched to a gene; V was cut back by 9 bases and J by 7 bases. Germline CDR1 and CDR2: LNHDA and SQIVND (reference sequence). The CDR3 nucleotides read TGTGCCAGCCTACACGGACTAGCGGGAGGTTTCGGCGGGGAGCTGTTTTTT. It encodes CASLHGLAGGFGGELFF. Complete variable domain (other parts from reference TRBV19 and TRBJ2-2): DGGITQSPKYLFRKEGQNVTLSCEQNLNHDAMYWYRQDPGQGLRLIYYSQIVNDFQKGDIAEGYSVSREKKESFPLTVTSAQKNPTAFYLCASLHGLAGGFGGELFFGEGSRLTVL.